This T cell receptor beta chain derives from a study of blood T cell repertoires in COVID-19. The method was immunoSEQ multiplex PCR; TCRdb's version includes in-frame clones alone and lacks a portion of them. The sample has 60,000 to 75,000 clones; 90% to 95% are singletons. Germline V CDR1 and CDR2: LNHDA, SQIVND (reference sequence). The CDR3 consists of 16 residues. J was trimmed by 5 bases and V by 6 bases; bases with no gene match: 10. The gene calls are TRBV19 and TRBJ1-4, with TRBD1 identical over 9 bases. This sequence originates from a man aged 40-50 years with COVID-19, enrolled during active disease. What was sequenced was peripheral blood. The CDR3 sequence: CASSYIAGQGNEKLFF. CDR3 coding DNA: TGTGCCAGTAGCTACATCGCCGGACAGGGGAATGAAAAACTGTTTTTT.